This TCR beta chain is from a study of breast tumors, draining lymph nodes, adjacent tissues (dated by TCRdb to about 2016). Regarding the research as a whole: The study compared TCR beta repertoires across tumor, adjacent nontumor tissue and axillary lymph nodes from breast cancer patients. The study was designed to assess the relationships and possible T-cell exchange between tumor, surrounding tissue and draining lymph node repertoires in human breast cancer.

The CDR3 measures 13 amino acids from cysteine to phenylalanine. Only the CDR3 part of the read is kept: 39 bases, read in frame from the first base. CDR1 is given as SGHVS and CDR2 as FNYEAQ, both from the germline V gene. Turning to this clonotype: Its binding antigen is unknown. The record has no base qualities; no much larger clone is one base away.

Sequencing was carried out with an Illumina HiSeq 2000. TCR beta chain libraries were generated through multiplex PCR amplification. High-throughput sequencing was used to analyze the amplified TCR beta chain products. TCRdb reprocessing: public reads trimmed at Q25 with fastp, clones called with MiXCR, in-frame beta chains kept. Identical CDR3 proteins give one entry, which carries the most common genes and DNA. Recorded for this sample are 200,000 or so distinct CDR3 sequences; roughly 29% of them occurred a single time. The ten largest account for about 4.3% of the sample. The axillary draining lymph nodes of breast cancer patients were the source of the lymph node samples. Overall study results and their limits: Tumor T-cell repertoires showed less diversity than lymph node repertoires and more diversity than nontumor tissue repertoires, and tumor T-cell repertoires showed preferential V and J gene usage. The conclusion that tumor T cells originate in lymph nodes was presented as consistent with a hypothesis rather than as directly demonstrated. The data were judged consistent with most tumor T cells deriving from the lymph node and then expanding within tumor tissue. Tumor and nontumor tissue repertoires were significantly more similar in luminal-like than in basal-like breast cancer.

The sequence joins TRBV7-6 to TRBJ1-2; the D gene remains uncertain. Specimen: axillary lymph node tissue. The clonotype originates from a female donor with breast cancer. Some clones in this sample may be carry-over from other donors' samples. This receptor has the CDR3 CAGSLGGVYGYTF. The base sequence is TGTGCTGGCAGCTTAGGCGGGGTCTATGGCTACACCTTC.